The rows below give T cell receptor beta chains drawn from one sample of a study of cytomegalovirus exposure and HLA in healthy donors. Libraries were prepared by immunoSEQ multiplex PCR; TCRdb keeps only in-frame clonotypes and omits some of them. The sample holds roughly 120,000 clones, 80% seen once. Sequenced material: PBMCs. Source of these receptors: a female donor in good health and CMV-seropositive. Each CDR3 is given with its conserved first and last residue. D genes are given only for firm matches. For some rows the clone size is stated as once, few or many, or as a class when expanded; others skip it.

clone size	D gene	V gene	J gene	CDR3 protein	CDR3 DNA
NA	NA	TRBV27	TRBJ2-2	CASSFVQGNTGELFF	TGTGCCAGCAGTTTCGTACAGGGGAACACCGGGGAGCTGTTTTTT
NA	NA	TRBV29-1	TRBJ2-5	CSVVQETQYF	TGCAGCGTTGTGCAGGAGACCCAGTACTTC
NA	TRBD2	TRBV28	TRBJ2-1	CASSTGGYYNEQFF	TGTGCCAGCAGTACCGGGGGGTACTACAATGAGCAGTTCTTC
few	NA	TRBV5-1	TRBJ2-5	CASRIPDQETQYF	TGCGCCAGCAGGATACCAGACCAAGAGACCCAGTACTTC
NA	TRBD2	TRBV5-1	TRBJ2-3	CASSLALAGGTDTQYF	TGCGCCAGCAGCTTGGCTCTAGCGGGGGGAACCGATACGCAGTATTTT
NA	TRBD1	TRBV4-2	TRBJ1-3	CASSQPTGGRDTIYF	TGTGCCAGCAGCCAACCTACAGGGGGGAGAGACACCATATATTTT
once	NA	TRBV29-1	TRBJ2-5	CSVGGGIQETQYF	TGCAGCGTTGGAGGGGGAATACAAGAGACCCAGTACTTC
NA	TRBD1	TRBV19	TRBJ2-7	CASSILGQGFEQYF	TGTGCCAGTAGTATCCTAGGACAGGGGTTCGAGCAGTACTTC
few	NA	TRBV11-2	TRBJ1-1	CASSLDQFMNTEAFF	TGTGCCAGCAGCTTAGACCAGTTCATGAACACTGAAGCTTTCTTT
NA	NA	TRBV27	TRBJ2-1	CASSLNAIYNEQFF	TGTGCCAGCAGTTTAAATGCGATTTACAATGAGCAGTTCTTC
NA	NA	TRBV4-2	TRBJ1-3	CASSQAQVLSSGNTIYF	TGTGCCAGCAGCCAAGCCCAGGTCTTAAGCTCTGGAAACACCATATATTTT
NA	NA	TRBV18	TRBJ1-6	CASSKTYRDEDSPLHF	TGTGCCAGCTCAAAAACTTACAGGGACGAGGATTCACCCCTCCACTTT
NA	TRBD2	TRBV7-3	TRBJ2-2	CASSLKPAGDPNTGELFF	TGTGCCAGCAGCTTAAAACCAGCGGGGGACCCGAACACCGGGGAGCTGTTTTTT
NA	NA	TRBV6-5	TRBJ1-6	CASCWGVNSPLHF	TGTGCCAGCTGCTGGGGGGTTAATTCACCCCTCCACTTT
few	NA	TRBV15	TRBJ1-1	CATSRAWEMNTEAFF	TGTGCCACCAGCAGAGCTTGGGAGATGAACACTGAAGCTTTCTTT
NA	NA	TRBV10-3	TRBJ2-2	CAISDTNTGELFF	TGTGCCATCAGTGACACGAACACCGGGGAGCTGTTTTTT
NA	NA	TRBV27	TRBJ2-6	CASSVRYSGANVLTF	TGTGCCAGCAGTGTCAGGTACTCTGGGGCCAACGTCCTGACTTTC
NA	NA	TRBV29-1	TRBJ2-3	CSVEQSPTDTQYF	TGCAGCGTCGAACAATCCCCCACAGATACGCAGTATTTT
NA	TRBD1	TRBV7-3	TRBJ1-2	CASSLAAGTGKHGYTF	TGTGCCAGCAGCTTAGCTGCCGGGACAGGGAAGCATGGCTACACCTTC
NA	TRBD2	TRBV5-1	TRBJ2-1	CASSSVAGVVDEQFF	TGCGCCAGCAGCTCCGTAGCGGGGGTGGTCGATGAGCAGTTCTTC
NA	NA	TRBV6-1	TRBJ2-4	CASSEARVRLAKNIQYF	TGTGCCAGCAGTGAAGCGCGAGTACGTCTAGCCAAAAACATTCAGTACTTC
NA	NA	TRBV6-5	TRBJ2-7	CASRRYPQDPYEQYF	TGTGCCAGCAGAAGATACCCACAGGACCCCTACGAGCAGTACTTC
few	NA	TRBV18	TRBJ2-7	CASSPNYEQYF	TGTGCCAGCTCTCCTAACTACGAGCAGTACTTC
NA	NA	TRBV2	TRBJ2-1	CASSVGQGPYNEQFF	TGTGCCAGCAGTGTTGGGCAGGGTCCCTACAATGAGCAGTTCTTC
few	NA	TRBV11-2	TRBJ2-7	CASSLLGNSYEQYF	TGTGCCAGCAGCTTATTGGGCAACTCCTACGAGCAGTACTTC
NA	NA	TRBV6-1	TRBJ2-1	CASTPGPSSYNEQFF	TGTGCCAGCACGCCAGGCCCCAGCTCCTACAATGAGCAGTTCTTC
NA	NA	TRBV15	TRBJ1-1	CATSGRRYTEAFF	TGTGCCACCAGCGGGCGACGGTACACTGAAGCTTTCTTT
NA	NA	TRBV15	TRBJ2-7	CATSREGSWSYEQYF	TGTGCCACCAGCAGAGAAGGTAGCTGGTCCTACGAGCAGTACTTC
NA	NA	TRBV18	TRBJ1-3	CASSPGREAGNTIYF	TGTGCCAGCTCACCAGGACGGGAGGCTGGAAACACCATATATTTT
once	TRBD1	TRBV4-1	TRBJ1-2	CASSNIQGQGPWGYTF	TGCGCCAGCAGTAATATACAGGGACAGGGCCCATGGGGCTACACCTTC
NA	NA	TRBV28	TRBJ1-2	CASSLLAGGDGYTF	TGTGCCAGCAGTTTATTGGCCGGAGGGGATGGCTACACCTTC
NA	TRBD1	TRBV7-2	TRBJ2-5	CASSYNRGKETQYF	TGTGCCAGCAGCTATAACAGGGGCAAAGAGACCCAGTACTTC
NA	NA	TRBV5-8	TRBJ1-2	CASSQAAFSGYTF	TGTGCCAGCAGCCAAGCGGCATTCAGTGGCTACACCTTC
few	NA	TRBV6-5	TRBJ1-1	CASRSVGAMTEAFF	TGTGCCAGCAGGTCAGTGGGGGCGATGACTGAAGCTTTCTTT
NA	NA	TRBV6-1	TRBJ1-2	CAGSDILYGYTF	TGTGCCGGATCGGACATCTTGTATGGCTACACCTTC
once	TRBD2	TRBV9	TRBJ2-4	CASSVDQRGPGIQYF	TGTGCCAGCAGCGTAGACCAGCGGGGGCCGGGCATTCAGTACTTC
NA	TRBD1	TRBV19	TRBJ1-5	CASRTDRGHQPQHF	TGTGCCAGTAGGACGGACAGGGGGCATCAGCCCCAGCATTTT
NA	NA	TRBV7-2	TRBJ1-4	CASSFQGTNEKLFF	TGTGCCAGCAGCTTCCAGGGCACTAATGAAAAACTGTTTTTT
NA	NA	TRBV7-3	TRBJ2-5	CASSLQGGQETQYF	TGTGCCAGCAGCTTACAGGGGGGACAAGAGACCCAGTACTTC
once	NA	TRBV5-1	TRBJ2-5	CASTQQGAEETQYF	TGCGCCAGCACCCAACAGGGAGCGGAAGAGACCCAGTACTTC
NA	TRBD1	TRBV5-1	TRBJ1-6	CASSFRTGEDSPLHF	TGCGCCAGCAGCTTTCGGACAGGGGAGGATTCACCCCTCCACTTT